These T cell receptor beta chains were read from a single sample in a study of blood T cells in healthy people across ages. TCRdb fed the 5' RACE reads into MiXCR, producing one record per CDR3 protein. The sample has about 900,000 distinct CDR3 sequences, about 48% seen once. Source material: blood. Source of these receptors: a man aged 25-40 years in good health. CDR3s include the opening cysteine and the closing phenylalanine or tryptophan. A D gene is named only where the DNA matches it firmly. Where a row states a size, it is once, few, many or the class of an expanded clone; other rows omit it.

V gene: TRBV5-1
D gene: TRBD1
J gene: TRBJ1-1
clone size: NA
CDR3 DNA: TGCGCCAGCAGTCGCCAGGCACAGGGGAACGCTGAAGCTTTCTTT
CDR3 protein: CASSRQAQGNAEAFF

V gene: TRBV18
D gene: TRBD1
J gene: TRBJ2-3
clone size: NA
CDR3 DNA: TGTGCCAGCTCACTACTCAGGGGGATTACAGATACGCAGTATTTT
CDR3 protein: CASSLLRGITDTQYF

V gene: TRBV6-5
D gene: NA
J gene: TRBJ1-6
clone size: few
CDR3 DNA: TGTGCCAGCACCCGAGGAGTTGTGCATAATTCACCCCTCCACTTT
CDR3 protein: CASTRGVVHNSPLHF

V gene: TRBV10-3
D gene: NA
J gene: TRBJ2-7
clone size: NA
CDR3 DNA: TGTGCCATCAGGAGTTCGGGGGAGCAGTACTTC
CDR3 protein: CAIRSSGEQYF

V gene: TRBV6-5
D gene: NA
J gene: TRBJ1-2
clone size: once
CDR3 DNA: TGTGCCAGCAGTTGCACAGGCGAGGGCTATGGCTACACCTTC
CDR3 protein: CASSCTGEGYGYTF

V gene: TRBV9
D gene: TRBD1
J gene: TRBJ2-1
clone size: few
CDR3 DNA: TGTGCCAGCAGCCCAGAGATCCGGGACAGGTACAATGAGCAGTTCTTC
CDR3 protein: CASSPEIRDRYNEQFF

V gene: TRBV13
D gene: TRBD1
J gene: TRBJ1-2
clone size: NA
CDR3 DNA: TGTGCCAGCAGCTTCTCCTCCGGGACAGCTAACTATGGCTACACCTTC
CDR3 protein: CASSFSSGTANYGYTF

V gene: TRBV7-7
D gene: TRBD2
J gene: TRBJ2-2
clone size: NA
CDR3 DNA: TGTGCCAGCAGCTTGGGGACTAGCGTAAACACCGGGGAGCTGTTTTTT
CDR3 protein: CASSLGTSVNTGELFF

V gene: TRBV12-3/TRBV12-4
D gene: NA
J gene: TRBJ1-4
clone size: NA
CDR3 DNA: TGTGCCAGCACCCCGGGGGGCACCATCGTGAATGAAAAACTGTTTTTT
CDR3 protein: CASTPGGTIVNEKLFF

V gene: TRBV6-4
D gene: NA
J gene: TRBJ2-1
clone size: NA
CDR3 DNA: TGTGCCAGCAGTGACACGTCGAATGAGCAGTTCTTC
CDR3 protein: CASSDTSNEQFF

V gene: TRBV24-1
D gene: TRBD1
J gene: TRBJ2-3
clone size: NA
CDR3 DNA: TGTGCCACCAGTAGGGACAGAGTTGAAGATACGCAGTATTTT
CDR3 protein: CATSRDRVEDTQYF

V gene: TRBV28
D gene: TRBD1
J gene: TRBJ1-5
clone size: NA
CDR3 DNA: TGTGCCAGCAGTAAATCCGGGACAGGTAATAATCAGCCCCAGCATTTT
CDR3 protein: CASSKSGTGNNQPQHF

V gene: TRBV2
D gene: TRBD1
J gene: TRBJ1-2
clone size: once
CDR3 DNA: TGTGCCAGCAGTGAAGTCGGGACAGGGCCTAACTATGGCTACACCTTT
CDR3 protein: CASSEVGTGPNYGYTF

V gene: TRBV25-1
D gene: NA
J gene: TRBJ2-2
clone size: few
CDR3 DNA: TGTGCCAGCAGTGAAGGACAGGGGGAGCTGTTTTTT
CDR3 protein: CASSEGQGELFF

V gene: TRBV6-2/TRBV6-3
D gene: NA
J gene: TRBJ2-1
clone size: NA
CDR3 DNA: TGTGCCAGCAGTTACGAGGAGGGGTCCTACAATGAGCAGTTCTTC
CDR3 protein: CASSYEEGSYNEQFF

V gene: TRBV29-1
D gene: TRBD2
J gene: TRBJ2-6
clone size: NA
CDR3 DNA: TGCAGCCCCGAAGGTGGGAGGGCAAGGACGGGGGCCAACGTCCTGACTTTC
CDR3 protein: CSPEGGRARTGANVLTF

V gene: TRBV4-2
D gene: NA
J gene: TRBJ2-2
clone size: NA
CDR3 DNA: TGTGCCAGCAGCCAAGATTTTCGGACAGATGCCGGGGAGCTGTTTTTT
CDR3 protein: CASSQDFRTDAGELFF

V gene: TRBV29-1
D gene: NA
J gene: TRBJ2-1
clone size: many
CDR3 DNA: TGCAGCGGGGGAGCGGTTTACAATGAGCAGTTCTTC
CDR3 protein: CSGGAVYNEQFF

V gene: TRBV20-1
D gene: NA
J gene: TRBJ1-3
clone size: NA
CDR3 DNA: TGCAGTGCTAGACCGGTACTCTCTGGAAACACCATATATTTT
CDR3 protein: CSARPVLSGNTIYF

V gene: TRBV4-2
D gene: NA
J gene: TRBJ1-4
clone size: NA
CDR3 DNA: TGTGCCAGCAGCCAAGATTGGTTTGGAACTAATGAAAAACTGTTTTTT
CDR3 protein: CASSQDWFGTNEKLFF

V gene: TRBV5-1
D gene: NA
J gene: TRBJ1-2
clone size: NA
CDR3 DNA: TGCGCCAGCAGCTTGGAAGGGACCTTTCAGGGCTACACCTTC
CDR3 protein: CASSLEGTFQGYTF

V gene: TRBV11-3
D gene: TRBD2
J gene: TRBJ2-3
clone size: NA
CDR3 DNA: TGTGCCAGCAGCCCGACGACTAGCGGGGGCAGCACAGATACGCAGTATTTT
CDR3 protein: CASSPTTSGGSTDTQYF

V gene: TRBV6-2/TRBV6-3
D gene: NA
J gene: TRBJ2-1
clone size: NA
CDR3 DNA: TGTGCCAGCAGTTACGCGAGACTCGACAATGAGCAGTTCTTC
CDR3 protein: CASSYARLDNEQFF

V gene: TRBV10-3
D gene: NA
J gene: TRBJ2-7
clone size: NA
CDR3 DNA: TGTGCCATCAGTGAGTCGACCAGGGCCAAGTCCTACGAGCAGTACTTC
CDR3 protein: CAISESTRAKSYEQYF

V gene: TRBV14
D gene: NA
J gene: TRBJ2-7
clone size: few
CDR3 DNA: TGTGCCAGCGGGATGACAGCCTCCTACGAGCAGTACTTC
CDR3 protein: CASGMTASYEQYF

V gene: TRBV5-6
D gene: NA
J gene: TRBJ2-4
clone size: few
CDR3 DNA: TGTGCCAGCAGCTGGTGGAGGGGGGGGTCAGGAGTAGCCAAAAACATTCAGTACTTC
CDR3 protein: CASSWWRGGSGVAKNIQYF

V gene: TRBV4-1
D gene: TRBD2
J gene: TRBJ2-1
clone size: few
CDR3 DNA: TGCGCCAGCAGCCAAGATACTAGCGGGCTCAATGAGCAGTTCTTC
CDR3 protein: CASSQDTSGLNEQFF

V gene: TRBV28
D gene: NA
J gene: TRBJ1-1
clone size: NA
CDR3 DNA: TGTGCCACCATACAAACAGGGAGTCCTAAGAACACTGAAGCTTTCTTT
CDR3 protein: CATIQTGSPKNTEAFF

V gene: TRBV20-1
D gene: TRBD1
J gene: TRBJ2-7
clone size: NA
CDR3 DNA: TGCAGTGCTAGTCCCGGGACAGGGACCGAGCAGTACTTC
CDR3 protein: CSASPGTGTEQYF

V gene: TRBV10-3
D gene: NA
J gene: TRBJ1-2
clone size: few
CDR3 DNA: TGTGCCGTGGGGCCCGGTACTGGAAACTATGGCTACACCTTC
CDR3 protein: CAVGPGTGNYGYTF

V gene: TRBV9
D gene: TRBD1
J gene: TRBJ1-5
clone size: few
CDR3 DNA: TGTGCCAGCAGCGAACAGGGGAGTGGCAATCAGCCCCAGCATTTT
CDR3 protein: CASSEQGSGNQPQHF